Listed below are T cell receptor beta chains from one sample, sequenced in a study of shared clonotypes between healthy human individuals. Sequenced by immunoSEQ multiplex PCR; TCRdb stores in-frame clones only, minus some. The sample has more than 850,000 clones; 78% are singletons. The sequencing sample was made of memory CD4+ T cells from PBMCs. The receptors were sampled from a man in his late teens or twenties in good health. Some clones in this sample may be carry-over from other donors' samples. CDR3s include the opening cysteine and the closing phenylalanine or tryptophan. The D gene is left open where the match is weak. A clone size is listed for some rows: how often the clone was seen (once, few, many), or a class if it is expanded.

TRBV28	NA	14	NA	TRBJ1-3	CASSFEQGWNTIYF	TGTGCCAGCAGTTTTGAGCAGGGATGGAACACCATATATTTT
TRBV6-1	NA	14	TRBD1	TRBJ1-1	CASSRQGVDTEAFF	TGTGCCAGCAGTCGACAGGGCGTCGACACTGAAGCTTTCTTT
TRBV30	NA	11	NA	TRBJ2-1	CAWCGVNEQFF	TGTGCCTGGTGCGGGGTCAATGAGCAGTTCTTC
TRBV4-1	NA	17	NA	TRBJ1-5	CASSQGPPIFSNQPQHF	TGCGCCAGCAGCCAAGGCCCCCCGATCTTTAGCAATCAGCCCCAGCATTTT
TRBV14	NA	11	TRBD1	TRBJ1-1	CASSHRGVAFF	TGTGCCAGCAGCCACAGGGGGGTGGCTTTCTTT
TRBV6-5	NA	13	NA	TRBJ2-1	CASRPPVGGEQFF	TGTGCCAGCAGACCCCCCGTTGGGGGTGAGCAGTTCTTC
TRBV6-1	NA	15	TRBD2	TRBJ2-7	CASTRTSGSSYEQYF	TGTGCCAGCACCCGGACTAGCGGGAGCTCCTACGAGCAGTACTTC
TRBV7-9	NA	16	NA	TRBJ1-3	CASSLGGSVAGNTIYF	TGTGCCAGCAGCTTAGGGGGCTCCGTAGCCGGAAACACCATATATTTT
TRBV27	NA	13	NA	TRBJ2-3	CASSPLASDTQYF	TGTGCCAGCAGTCCTCTAGCGTCAGATACGCAGTATTTT
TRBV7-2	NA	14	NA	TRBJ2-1	CASSLGTAVNEQFF	TGTGCCAGCAGCTTGGGGACCGCGGTAAATGAGCAGTTCTTC
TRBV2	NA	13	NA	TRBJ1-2	CASSVAVNYGYTF	TGTGCCAGCAGTGTGGCGGTTAACTATGGCTACACCTTC
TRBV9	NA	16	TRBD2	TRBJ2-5	CASSGLAGVGLKTQYF	TGTGCCAGCAGCGGACTAGCGGGAGTTGGCCTAAAGACCCAGTACTTC
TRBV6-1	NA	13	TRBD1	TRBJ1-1	CATSQGPVWKAFF	TGTGCCACGTCACAGGGGCCGGTTTGGAAGGCTTTCTTT
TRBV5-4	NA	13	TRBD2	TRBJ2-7	CASGRDFSYEQYF	TGTGCCAGCGGGAGGGACTTCTCCTACGAGCAGTACTTC
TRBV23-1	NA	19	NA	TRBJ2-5	CASSHRKPSGSYFQETQYF	TGCGCCAGCAGTCATCGTAAACCCTCGGGCAGCTATTTCCAAGAGACCCAGTACTTC
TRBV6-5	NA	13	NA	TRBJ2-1	CASSYSRDGAQFF	TGTGCCAGCAGTTACTCCCGGGACGGCGCGCAGTTCTTC
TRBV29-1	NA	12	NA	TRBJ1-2	CSVESGFYGYTF	TGCAGCGTTGAAAGCGGATTCTATGGCTACACCTTC
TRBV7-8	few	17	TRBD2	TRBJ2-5	CASSKAGGSGWQETQYF	TGTGCCAGCAGCAAAGCGGGAGGTTCGGGCTGGCAAGAGACCCAGTACTTC